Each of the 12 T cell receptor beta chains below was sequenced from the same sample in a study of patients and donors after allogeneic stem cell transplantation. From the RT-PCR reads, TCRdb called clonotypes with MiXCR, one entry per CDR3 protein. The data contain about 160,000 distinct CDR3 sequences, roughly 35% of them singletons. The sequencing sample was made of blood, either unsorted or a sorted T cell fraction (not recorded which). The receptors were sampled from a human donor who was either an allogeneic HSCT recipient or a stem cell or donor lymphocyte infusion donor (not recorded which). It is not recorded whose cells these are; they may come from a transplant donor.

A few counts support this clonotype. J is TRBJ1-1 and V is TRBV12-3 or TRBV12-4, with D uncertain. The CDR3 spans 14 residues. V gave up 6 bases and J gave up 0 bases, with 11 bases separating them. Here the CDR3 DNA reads TGTGCCAGCAGGCCCAATGGGCTGAACACTGAAGCTTTCTTT. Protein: CASRPNGLNTEAFF.

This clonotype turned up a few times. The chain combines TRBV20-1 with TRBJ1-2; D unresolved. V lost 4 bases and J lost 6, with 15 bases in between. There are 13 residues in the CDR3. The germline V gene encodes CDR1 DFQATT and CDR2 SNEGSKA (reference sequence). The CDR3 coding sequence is TGCAGTGCTAAGAGGGCAGGATCCGATGGCTACACCTTC. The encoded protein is CSAKRAGSDGYTF.

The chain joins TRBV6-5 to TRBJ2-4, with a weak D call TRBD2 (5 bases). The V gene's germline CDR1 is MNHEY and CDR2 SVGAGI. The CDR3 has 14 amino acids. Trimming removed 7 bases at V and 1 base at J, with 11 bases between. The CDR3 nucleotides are TGTGCCAGCACGGAGGCAACGGCCAAAAACATTCAGTACTTC. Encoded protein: CASTEATAKNIQYF.

The CDR3 bases are TGTGCCAGCAGTTTATTTTGGGGGGCCGAGCAGTACTTC. Protein sequence: CASSLFWGAEQYF. J is TRBJ2-7 and V is TRBV28; D may match TRBD1 or TRBD2 (6 bases each). From germline, CDR1 is MDHEN and CDR2 SYDVKM. Trimming removed 1 base from V and 6 bases from J, with 10 bases in between. The CDR3 has 13 amino acids.

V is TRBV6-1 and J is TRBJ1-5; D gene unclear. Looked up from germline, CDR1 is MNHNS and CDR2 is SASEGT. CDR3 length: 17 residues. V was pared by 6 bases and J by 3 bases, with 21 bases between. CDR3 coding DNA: TGTGCCAGCAGGGCCCCAGCCTACCGAAGTACCAATCAGCCCCAGCATTTT. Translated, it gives CASRAPAYRSTNQPQHF.

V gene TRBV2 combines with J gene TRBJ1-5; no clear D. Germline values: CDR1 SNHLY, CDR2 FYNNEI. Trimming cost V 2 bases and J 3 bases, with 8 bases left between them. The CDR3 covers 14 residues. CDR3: CASSERRTNQPQHF. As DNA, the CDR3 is TGTGCCAGCAGTGAAAGGAGGACCAATCAGCCCCAGCATTTT. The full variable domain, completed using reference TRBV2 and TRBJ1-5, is EPEVTQTPSHQVTQMGQEVILRCVPISNHLYFYWYRQILGQKVEFLVSFYNNEISEKSEIFDDQFSVERPDGSNFTLKIRSTKLEDSAMYFCASSERRTNQPQHFGDGTRLSIL.

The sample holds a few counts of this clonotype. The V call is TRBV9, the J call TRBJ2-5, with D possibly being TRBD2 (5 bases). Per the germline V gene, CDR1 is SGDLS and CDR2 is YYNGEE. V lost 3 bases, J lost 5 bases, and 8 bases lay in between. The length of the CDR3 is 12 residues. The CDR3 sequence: CASSAGEETQYF. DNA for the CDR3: TGTGCCAGCAGCGCCGGGGAGGAGACCCAGTACTTC.

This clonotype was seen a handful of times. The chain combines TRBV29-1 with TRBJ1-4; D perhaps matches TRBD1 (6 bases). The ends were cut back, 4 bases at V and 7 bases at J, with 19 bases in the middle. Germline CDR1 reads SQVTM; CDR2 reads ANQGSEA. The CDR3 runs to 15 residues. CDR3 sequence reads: CSVALPGGAVEKLFF. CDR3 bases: TGCAGCGTTGCTCTTCCGGGGGGGGCTGTTGAAAAACTGTTTTTT.

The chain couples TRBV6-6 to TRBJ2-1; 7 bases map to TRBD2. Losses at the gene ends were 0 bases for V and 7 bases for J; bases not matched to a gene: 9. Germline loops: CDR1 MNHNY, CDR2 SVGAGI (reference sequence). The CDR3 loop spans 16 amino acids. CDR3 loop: CASSYSILADGNEQFF. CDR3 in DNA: TGTGCCAGCAGTTACTCGATCCTAGCGGATGGGAATGAGCAGTTCTTC.

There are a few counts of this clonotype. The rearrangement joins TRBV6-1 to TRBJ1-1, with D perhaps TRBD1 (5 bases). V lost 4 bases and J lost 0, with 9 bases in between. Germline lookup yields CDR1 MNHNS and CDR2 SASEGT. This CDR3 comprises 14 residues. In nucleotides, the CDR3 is TGTGCCAGCAGTGCCGGACAAATGAACACTGAAGCTTTCTTT. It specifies CASSAGQMNTEAFF.

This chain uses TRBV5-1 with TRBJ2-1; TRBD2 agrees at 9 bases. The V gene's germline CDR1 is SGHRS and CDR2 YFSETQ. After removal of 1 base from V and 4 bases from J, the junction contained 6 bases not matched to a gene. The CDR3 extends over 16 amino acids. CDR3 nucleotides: TGCGCCAGCAGCTTGCCGCGACTAGCGGCTTACAATGAGCAGTTCTTC. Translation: CASSLPRLAAYNEQFF.

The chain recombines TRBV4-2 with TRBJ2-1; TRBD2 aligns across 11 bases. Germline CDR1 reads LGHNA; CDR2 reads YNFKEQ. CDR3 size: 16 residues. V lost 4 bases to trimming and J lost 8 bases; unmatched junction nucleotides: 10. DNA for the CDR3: TGTGCCAGCAGCCCAGTTTTTGATAGCGGGGGGGATGAGCAGTTCTTC. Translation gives CASSPVFDSGGDEQFF.